This entry features one T cell receptor beta chain sequence. CDR3 size: 15 residues. Trimming took 1 base from V and 0 from J, leaving 9 bases between them. Germline CDR1 reads LGHNA; CDR2 reads YNFKEQ. This entry comes from a study of T cell changes during pregnancy in multiple sclerosis. The table came from immunoSEQ multiplex PCR; TCRdb's copy has only in-frame clones and leaves some out. The table records 40,000 to 50,000 clones, 80% to 90% of them present only once. Sequencing used CD4+ T cells from peripheral blood mononuclear cells, obtained before pregnancy. The chain is built from TRBV4-2 and TRBJ1-1, with D possibly matching TRBD1 (5 bases). The sequence derives from a female donor with multiple sclerosis, enrolled in a pregnancy study. CDR3 in amino acids: CASSQAGRVNTEAFF. In DNA form, the CDR3 reads TGTGCCAGCAGCCAAGCGGGCAGGGTGAACACTGAAGCTTTCTTT.